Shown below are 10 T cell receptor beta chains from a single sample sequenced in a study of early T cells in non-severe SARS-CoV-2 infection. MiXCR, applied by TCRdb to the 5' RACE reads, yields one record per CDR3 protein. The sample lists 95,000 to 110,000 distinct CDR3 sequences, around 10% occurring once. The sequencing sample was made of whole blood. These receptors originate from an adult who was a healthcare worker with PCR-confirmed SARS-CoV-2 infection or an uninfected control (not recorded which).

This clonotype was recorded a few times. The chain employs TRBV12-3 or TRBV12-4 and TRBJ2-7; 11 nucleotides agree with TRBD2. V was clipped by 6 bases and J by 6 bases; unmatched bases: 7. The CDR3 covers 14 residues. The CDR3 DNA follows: TGTGCCAGCAGCTCGGAGACTAGCGGGACCGAGCAGTACTTC. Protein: CASSSETSGTEQYF.

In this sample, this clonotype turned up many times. As DNA, the CDR3 is TGTGCCAGCAGCTTAGCGCCCCGGGGCGGCTCCTACAATGAGCAGTTCTTC. Translated, it gives CASSLAPRGGSYNEQFF. This rearrangement joins TRBV7-2 to TRBJ2-1; D tentatively reads TRBD1 or TRBD2 (5 bases each). CDR3 size: 17 residues. V was cut by 0 bases and J by 0 bases, with 12 bases left in between. CDR1 and CDR2 from the germline V gene are SGHTA and FQGNSA. The complete variable domain, with remaining parts taken from reference TRBV7-2 and TRBJ2-1, reads GAGVSQSPSNKVTEKGKDVELRCDPISGHTALYWYRQSLGQGLEFLIYFQGNSAPDKSGLPSDRFSAERTGGSVSTLTIQRTQQEDSAVYLCASSLAPRGGSYNEQFFGPGTRLTVL.

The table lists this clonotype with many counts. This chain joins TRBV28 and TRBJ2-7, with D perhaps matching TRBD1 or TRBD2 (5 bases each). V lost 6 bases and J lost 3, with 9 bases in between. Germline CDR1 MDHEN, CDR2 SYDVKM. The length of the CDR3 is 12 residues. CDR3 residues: CASSRDDYEQYF. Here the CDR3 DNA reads TGTGCCAGCAGCCGGGACGACTACGAGCAGTACTTC.

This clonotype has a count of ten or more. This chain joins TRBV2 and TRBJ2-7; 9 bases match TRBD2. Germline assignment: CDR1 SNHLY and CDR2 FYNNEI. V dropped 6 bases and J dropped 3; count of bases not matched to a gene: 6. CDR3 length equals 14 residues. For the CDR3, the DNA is TGTGCCAGCAGCCAGGGACTAGCATTCTACGAGCAGTACTTC. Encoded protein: CASSQGLAFYEQYF. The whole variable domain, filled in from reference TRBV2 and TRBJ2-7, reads EPEVTQTPSHQVTQMGQEVILRCVPISNHLYFYWYRQILGQKVEFLVSFYNNEISEKSEIFDDQFSVERPDGSNFTLKIRSTKLEDSAMYFCASSQGLAFYEQYFGPGTRLTVT.

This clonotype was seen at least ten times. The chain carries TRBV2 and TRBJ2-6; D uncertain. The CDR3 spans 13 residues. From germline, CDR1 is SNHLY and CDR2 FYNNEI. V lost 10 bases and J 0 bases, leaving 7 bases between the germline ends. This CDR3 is CAMRSSGANVLTF. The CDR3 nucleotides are TGTGCCATGAGGAGCTCTGGGGCCAACGTCCTGACTTTC.

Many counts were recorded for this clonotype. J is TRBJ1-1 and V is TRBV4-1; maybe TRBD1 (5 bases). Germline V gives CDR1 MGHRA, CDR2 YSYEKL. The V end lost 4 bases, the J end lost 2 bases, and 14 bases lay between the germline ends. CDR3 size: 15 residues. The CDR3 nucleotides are TGCGCCAGCAGCCGCCAATCAACAGGAAACACTGAAGCTTTCTTT. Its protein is CASSRQSTGNTEAFF.

The CDR3 sequence: CASSVVPSRGRASGASEQFF. The CDR3 DNA sequence: TGTGCCAGCAGCGTCGTACCTTCTCGCGGGAGGGCCTCAGGCGCGAGTGAGCAGTTCTTC. The chain combines TRBV7-3 with TRBJ2-1; TRBD2 matches 9 bases. The CDR3 has 20 amino acids. CDR1 SGHTA and CDR2 FQGTGA come from the germline V gene. V lost 5 bases to trimming and J lost 9 bases; unmatched junction nucleotides: 26.

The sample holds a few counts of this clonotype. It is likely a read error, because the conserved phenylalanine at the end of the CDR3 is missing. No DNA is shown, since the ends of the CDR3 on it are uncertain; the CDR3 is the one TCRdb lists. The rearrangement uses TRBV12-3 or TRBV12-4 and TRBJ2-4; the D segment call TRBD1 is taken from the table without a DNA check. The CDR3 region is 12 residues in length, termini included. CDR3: CASSLGRDTSPG.

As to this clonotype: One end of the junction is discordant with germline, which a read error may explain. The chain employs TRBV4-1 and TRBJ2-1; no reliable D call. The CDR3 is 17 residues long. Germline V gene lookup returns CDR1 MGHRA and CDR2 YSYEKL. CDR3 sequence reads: CASSRVVLGRSYKEQFF. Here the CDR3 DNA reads TGCGCCAGCAGCCGCGTCGTTCTCGGTCGCTCCTACAAAGAGCAGTTCTTC.

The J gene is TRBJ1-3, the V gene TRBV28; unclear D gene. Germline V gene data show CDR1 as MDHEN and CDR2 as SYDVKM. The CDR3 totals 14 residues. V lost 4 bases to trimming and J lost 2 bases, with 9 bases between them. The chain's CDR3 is CASSSRRAGNTIYF. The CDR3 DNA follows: TGTGCCAGCAGTTCCCGGAGGGCTGGAAACACCATATATTTT.